These 7 T cell receptor beta chains originate from one sample sequenced in a study of T cell responses to AZD1222 COVID-19 vaccine. Profiling relied on immunoSEQ multiplex PCR, and the TCRdb table lists in-frame clones only, not all of them. The sample records approximately 220,000 clones, about 93% being singletons. The sample was peripheral blood, taken on day 0 of MenACWY control vaccination. All receptors come from an adult in good health.

This chain connects TRBV4-1 to TRBJ2-3; 8 nucleotides match TRBD1. Germline CDR1 reads MGHRA; CDR2 reads YSYEKL. The V and J ends lost 1 base and 5 bases, in that order; junction bases with no gene match: 5. The CDR3 is 15 residues long. The CDR3 loop reads CASSQVPGGKDTQYF. CDR3 in DNA: TGCGCCAGCAGCCAAGTACCAGGGGGCAAAGATACGCAGTATTTT.

This clone appeared once. The chain is built from TRBV7-9 and TRBJ1-5; possibly TRBD1 for D (5 bases). The length of the CDR3 is 16 residues. Per germline, CDR1 SEHNR and CDR2 FQNEAQ (reference sequence). The V gene lost 6 bases and the J gene lost 2 bases, with 17 bases spanning the gap. The CDR3 is CASSDRTLGGNQPQHF. CDR3 DNA sequence: TGTGCCAGCAGTGACCGGACCTTAGGGGGCAATCAGCCCCAGCATTTT. Complete variable domain (other parts from reference TRBV7-9 and TRBJ1-5): DTGVSQNPRHKITKRGQNVTFRCDPISEHNRLYWYRQTLGQGPEFLTYFQNEAQLEKSRLLSDRFSAERPKGSFSTLEIQRTEQGDSAMYLCASSDRTLGGNQPQHFGDGTRLSIL.

The V and J genes are TRBV7-9 and TRBJ2-3; 8 nucleotides agree with TRBD2. The length of the CDR3 is 19 residues. The V gene's germline CDR1 is SEHNR and CDR2 FQNEAQ (reference sequence). V was clipped by 2 bases and J by 4 bases; unmatched bases: 17. The CDR3 spells CASSLPRVWTTGGPDTQYF. The CDR3 nucleotides are TGTGCCAGCAGCTTACCCCGCGTCTGGACTACGGGGGGGCCAGATACGCAGTATTTT. Full variable domain (outside the CDR3, taken from reference TRBV7-9 and TRBJ2-3): DTGVSQNPRHKITKRGQNVTFRCDPISEHNRLYWYRQTLGQGPEFLTYFQNEAQLEKSRLLSDRFSAERPKGSFSTLEIQRTEQGDSAMYLCASSLPRVWTTGGPDTQYFGPGTRLTVL.

This chain joins TRBV21-1 and TRBJ2-1; the table's D call, TRBD2, was not checked against the DNA. TRBV21-1 is listed as a pseudogene. CDR3 length equals 17 residues. DNA for the CDR3: TGTGCCAGCAGCAAAGACCGTGCGACTAGCGGGTGCAATGAGCAGTTCTTC. This encodes CASSKDRATSGCNEQFF.

CDR3 sequence: CASSISDMINQPQHF. CDR3 nucleotide sequence: TGTGCCAGTAGTATTTCGGATATGATCAATCAGCCCCAGCATTTT. The gene calls are TRBV19 and TRBJ1-5; D is unresolved. Germline V gene sequence: CDR1 LNHDA, CDR2 SQIVND (reference sequence). The CDR3 extends over 15 amino acids. Trimming took 3 bases from V and 3 from J, leaving 12 bases between them.

This chain connects TRBV7-9 to TRBJ2-7; D assignment may be TRBD1 or TRBD2 (5 bases each). Germline V CDR1 and CDR2: SEHNR, FQNEAQ (reference sequence). The V gene lost 5 bases and the J gene lost 2 bases, with 10 bases spanning the gap. The CDR3 runs to 13 residues. The CDR3: CASSGRQPYEQYF. The CDR3 DNA sequence: TGTGCCAGCAGCGGGAGACAGCCCTACGAGCAGTACTTC. Drawing the rest from reference TRBV7-9 and TRBJ2-7, the complete variable domain is DTGVSQNPRHKITKRGQNVTFRCDPISEHNRLYWYRQTLGQGPEFLTYFQNEAQLEKSRLLSDRFSAERPKGSFSTLEIQRTEQGDSAMYLCASSGRQPYEQYFGPGTRLTVT.

V gene TRBV3-1 (or the pseudogene TRBV3-2) combines with J gene TRBJ2-1; D is undetermined. Trimming took off 2 bases at V and 5 bases at J, with 10 bases between the two ends. CDR3 size: 14 residues. CDR1 and CDR2 from the germline V gene are LGHDT and YNNKEL (reference sequence). The CDR3 sequence is CASSQRSVHNEQFF. The CDR3 DNA follows: TGTGCCAGCAGCCAACGGTCCGTACACAATGAGCAGTTCTTC.